One and the same sample provided the 32 T cell receptor beta chains below, sequenced in a study of CD8+ T cells in alopecia areata. Cells from pooled cutaneous lymph nodes were sorted by CD4, CD8alpha, NKG2D, NKG2ACE and other markers. Extraction of RNA preceded its reverse transcription into cDNA, which served as the sequencing template. TCRdb keeps only in-frame clones here, not all; method: immunoSEQ multiplex PCR. Recorded here are around 290,000 clones, none singletons. The sequencing input was CD4+ T cells sorted from a lymph node. The origin of the receptors is a C3H/HeJ mouse with alopecia areata. This mouse strain has H2-k as its MHC haplotype.

To note about this clone: The germline and genes are mouse ones. The read ends 4 residues before the CDR3 terminus; that terminus is restored from the germline J gene. This CDR3 is also generated by other DNA sequences in the sample. The chain is built from TRBV14 and TRBJ2-7, with a weak D call TRBD1 (6 bases). Germline V gene lookup returns CDR1 SGHDT and CDR2 FRDEAV. This CDR3 has 12 residues. The CDR3 here is CASSLDSYEQYF. The CDR3 DNA, read in part, is TGTGCCAGCAGTCTGGACAGTTAT.

In regard to this clone: Gene names and germline match the mouse. The sequenced fragment ends 4 residues before the CDR3 boundary, so the rest is inferred from the germline J gene. This chain joins TRBV13-3 and TRBJ2-2; 7 nucleotides align to TRBD2. CDR1 and CDR2 (germline): NNHDY, SYVADS. The CDR3 spans 16 residues. V gave up 3 bases and J gave up 0 bases; unmatched junction bases: 5. The DNA read from the CDR3 is TGTGCCAGCAGTGCTGGACTGGCAGCAAACACCGGG. Protein sequence: CASSAGLAANTG. The whole CDR3 reads CASSAGLAANTGQLYF.

Concerning this clone itself: The listed genes are named as in mouse. The read finishes 4 residues shy of the CDR3 end, and the germline J gene is used to complete it. The chain carries TRBV1 and TRBJ2-5; TRBD1 is a possible D gene (6 bases). This CDR3 region has 14 residues. Per the germline V gene, CDR1 is NSQYPW and CDR2 is LRSPGD (reference sequence). CDR3 amino acids: CTCSAGQEGDTQYF. CDR3 bases read: TGCACCTGCAGTGCAGGACAGGAGGGAGAC.

With respect to this clone: All gene names here are mouse names. The read falls 4 residues short of the CDR3 end, and the missing part is taken from the germline J gene. This rearrangement joins TRBV19 to TRBJ2-2; D is perhaps TRBD1 (6 bases). Between the trimmed V and J ends, which lost 3 bases and 1 base, there was a span of 10 bases. Germline assignment: CDR1 FNHDT and CDR2 SITEND (reference sequence). This CDR3 comprises 15 residues. The sequenced part of the CDR3 DNA is TGTGCCAGCAGTAACCACAGGGAAAACACCGGG. Translating gives CASSNHRENTG. The whole CDR3 region reads CASSNHRENTGQLYF.

A note on this clone: Genes and germline are mouse. Coverage ceases 4 residues before the CDR3 finishes, and the germline J gene fills in the end. The genes are TRBV19 and TRBJ1-2; possible D gene TRBD1, 5 bases. This CDR3 has 16 residues. Deletions cut 5 bases from V and 0 bases from J, with 17 bases between. Germline lookup yields CDR1 FNHDT and CDR2 SITEND (reference sequence). Partial CDR3 DNA: TGTGCCAGCAGCCGGGGGGGAGGTCTCGCAAACTCC. Encoded protein: CASSRGGGLANS. The full CDR3 reads CASSRGGGLANSDYTF.

This clone was found a few times. All gene names here are mouse names. Read sequence stops 4 residues before the CDR3 end, and the germline J gene provides the missing end. This sequence joins TRBV13-3 and TRBJ2-1, with TRBD1 matching 9 bases. CDR3 length: 16 residues. Unmatched junction bases numbered 6, after V lost 2 bases and J lost 3 bases. CDR1 and CDR2 (germline): NNHDY, SYVADS. CDR3 in amino acids: CASSETGGGGYAEQFF. The covered CDR3 bases are TGTGCCAGCAGTGAGACAGGGGGAGGGGGCTATGCT.

In regard to this clone: These gene names are mouse names. The read ends 4 residues early relative to the CDR3; the germline J gene fills the gap. The chain combines TRBV13-1 with TRBJ2-7; 7 nucleotides agree with TRBD1. Germline trimming cut 5 bases from V and 2 bases from J; bases unmatched to any gene: 4. The CDR3 is 13 amino acids. Germline V gene data show CDR1 as NSHNY and CDR2 as SYGAGN. The CDR3 is CASSVDRAYEQYF. The CDR3 DNA, read in part, is TGTGCCAGCAGCGTTGACAGGGCCTAT.

In this sample, this clone turned up a few times. Genes and germline come from the mouse. The read is 4 residues too short to cover the CDR3 end, so that end is filled in from the germline J gene. V usage is TRBV31 and J usage is TRBJ1-2; D uncertain. Trimming stripped 2 bases from V and 3 bases from J, with 7 bases between. The germline gives CDR1 GKSSPN, CDR2 SITVG. The CDR3 has 12 amino acids. CDR3: CAWSSEDSDYTF. The sequenced CDR3 bases are TGTGCCTGGAGTTCCGAGGACTCC.

On this clone: Gene labels here are mouse ones. The CDR3 end lies 4 residues beyond the end of the read and is filled in from the germline J gene. The chain combines TRBV19 with TRBJ2-1; a possible D gene is TRBD2 (6 bases). The CDR3 spans 13 residues. Germline-derived CDR1 and CDR2 are FNHDT and SITEND (reference sequence). V dropped 3 bases and J dropped 3 bases, with 7 bases sitting between them. The CDR3 is CASSRDFYAEQFF. The DNA read from the CDR3 is TGTGCCAGCAGTAGGGACTTCTATGCT.

Details on this clone: The gene symbols are mouse symbols. From the germline J gene comes the end of the CDR3, since the read stops 4 residues before it. The rearrangement joins TRBV5 to TRBJ2-1, with D possibly being TRBD1 (5 bases). V lost 1 base, J lost 3 bases, and 7 bases lay in between. Per the germline V gene, CDR1 is LGHNA and CDR2 is YNLKQL (reference sequence). This CDR3 is built from 14 residues. CDR3 loop: CASSQGQIYAEQFF. CDR3 DNA, as far as it was read: TGTGCCAGCAGCCAAGGACAGATCTATGCT.

About this clone: Gene names and germline refer to mouse. The CDR3: CASRRLGGKDTQYF. The DNA read from the CDR3 is TGTGCCAGCAGAAGACTGGGGGGAAAAGAC. The chain links TRBV13-3 to TRBJ2-5; 10 positions agree with TRBD2. The sequence runs out 4 residues before the end of the CDR3; the remainder is reconstructed from the germline J gene. CDR1 and CDR2 (germline): NNHDY, SYVADS. The CDR3 runs to 14 residues. The whole variable domain, remainder taken from reference TRBV13-3 and TRBJ2-5, is EAAVTQSPRSKVAVTGGKVTLSCHQTNNHDYMYWYRQDTGHGLRLIHYSYVADSTEKGDIPDGYKASRPSQENFSLILELASLSQTAVYFCASRRLGGKDTQYFGPGTRLLVL.

Remarks on this clone: Here the gene names and germline are mouse. The observed sequence ends 4 residues before the CDR3 terminus, with the missing tail filled in from the germline J gene. The chain couples TRBV5 to TRBJ2-1, with a tentative D call TRBD2 (7 bases). In germline, CDR1 is LGHNA, CDR2 YNLKQL (reference sequence). This CDR3 is 15 amino acids long. Trimming removed 0 bases from V and 6 bases from J, with 12 bases in between. The CDR3 DNA, read in part, is TGTGCCAGCAGCCAAGATGATGGGGGGCGTGCT. Its translation: CASSQDDGGRA. The whole CDR3 is CASSQDDGGRAEQFF.

A word on this clone: These gene names are mouse names. Read sequence stops 4 residues before the CDR3 end, and the germline J gene provides the missing end. The sample carries other DNA sequences with the same CDR3. The V and J genes are TRBV13-1 and TRBJ1-1; TRBD1 aligns across 9 bases. With V trimmed by 5 bases and J by 2 bases, 4 bases remained unmatched. Germline CDR1 and CDR2: NSHNY and SYGAGN. The CDR3 extends over 14 amino acids. Partial CDR3 DNA: TGTGCCAGCAGGCGGGACAGGGCCAACACA. Protein sequence: CASRRDRANT. The full CDR3 sequence reads CASRRDRANTEVFF.

Note on this clone: Gene names and germline refer to mouse. The read is 4 residues too short to cover the CDR3 end, so that end is filled in from the germline J gene. The J gene is TRBJ2-5, the V gene TRBV5; TRBD1 might be the D (5 bases). From germline, CDR1 is LGHNA and CDR2 YNLKQL (reference sequence). CDR3 length: 12 residues. CDR3 bases read: TGTGCCAGCAGCCCGACAGAGGAC. Protein: CASSPTED. The full CDR3 is CASSPTEDTQYF.

In this sample, this clone turned up a few times. Genes here carry mouse names. The read falls 4 residues short of the CDR3 end, and the missing part is taken from the germline J gene. The chain is built from TRBV13-3 and TRBJ1-1; 7 bases map to TRBD1. This CDR3 region has 14 residues. V dropped 1 base and J dropped 4; count of bases not matched to a gene: 4. From germline, CDR1 is NNHDY and CDR2 SYVADS. The covered CDR3 bases are TGTGCCAGCAGTGATCAGGGGGTGATCACA. Translating gives CASSDQGVIT. Given in full, the CDR3 is CASSDQGVITEVFF.

In the case of this clone: Gene names denote mouse genes. The read terminates 4 residues before the CDR3 end, so the remaining end is supplied by the germline J gene. The genes are TRBV19 and TRBJ2-7, with TRBD2 matching 14 bases. CDR3 length equals 17 residues. CDR1 is FNHDT and CDR2 is SITEND in the germline V gene (reference sequence). The trim removed 3 bases at V and 2 bases at J, leaving 7 bases unmatched. This CDR3 reads CASSKRGLGGRPYEQYF. Incomplete CDR3 DNA: TGTGCCAGCAGTAAAAGGGGACTGGGGGGGCGCCCCTAT.

This clone was seen a few times. Gene names follow the mouse nomenclature. Read coverage stops 4 residues before the CDR3 terminus; the germline J gene supplies the remainder. This chain connects TRBV31 to TRBJ2-1; 9 bases are a match to TRBD1. The germline gives CDR1 GKSSPN, CDR2 SITVG. CDR3 length: 14 residues. The part of the CDR3 DNA that was read is TGTGCCTGGAGTATTCCGGGACAGGGTTCT. Translating gives CAWSIPGQGS. The entire CDR3 protein reads CAWSIPGQGSEQFF.

This clone occurred a few times. Gene names follow the mouse nomenclature. The CDR3 end lies 4 residues beyond the end of the read and is filled in from the germline J gene. This chain links TRBV1 with TRBJ2-5, with a tentative D call TRBD1 (6 bases). The CDR3 extends over 14 amino acids. The germline gives CDR1 NSQYPW, CDR2 LRSPGD (reference sequence). Partial CDR3 DNA: TGCACCTGCAGTGCAGAAGCTAGGGGGGAC. Amino acid sequence: CTCSAEARGD. The full CDR3 protein reads CTCSAEARGDTQYF. The whole variable domain, filled in from reference TRBV1 and TRBJ2-5, reads VTLLEQNPRWRLVPRGQAVNLRCILKNSQYPWMSWYQQDLQKQLQWLFTLRSPGDKEVKSLPGADYLATRVTDTELRLQVANMSQGRTLYCTCSAEARGDTQYFGPGTRLLVL.

This clone appeared a few times. Gene names follow the mouse nomenclature. CDR3 sequence: CASSQDAQNSYEQYF. The CDR3 DNA, read in part, is TGTGCCAGCAGCCAAGATGCCCAGAACTCCTAT. The genes are TRBV5 and TRBJ2-7; no clear D gene. Read data end 4 residues before the CDR3 end; the end is taken from the germline J gene. Germline V CDR1 and CDR2: LGHNA, YNLKQL (reference sequence). The CDR3 is made up of 15 amino acids. The V and J ends lost 0 bases and 0 bases respectively, with 9 bases between them.

This clone was observed at least ten times. Gene and germline names: mouse. The read terminates 3 residues before the CDR3 end, so the remaining end is supplied by the germline J gene. J is TRBJ1-6 and V is TRBV17, with D tentatively TRBD1 (6 bases). TRBJ1-6 is an ORF, with its function uncertain. The CDR3 length is 14 residues. Looked up from germline, CDR1 is MNHDT and CDR2 is YYDKIL. Trimming removed 5 bases from V and 6 bases from J, with 11 bases in between. The CDR3 loop is CASSGGHLNSPLYF. CDR3 DNA (partial): TGTGCTAGCAGTGGGGGACATCTTAATTCGCCC.

This clone has only a few counts. Here the gene names and germline are mouse. The DNA read from the CDR3 is TGTGCCAGCAGGCCGGGACAGGGGTTTTATGCT. This codes for CASRPGQGFYA. The complete CDR3 reads CASRPGQGFYAEQFF. The chain recombines TRBV19 with TRBJ2-1, with 10 bases fitting TRBD1. The read terminates 4 residues before the CDR3 end, so the remaining end is supplied by the germline J gene. Germline CDR1 reads FNHDT; CDR2 reads SITEND (reference sequence). With V trimmed by 5 bases and J by 4 bases, 6 bases remained unmatched. The CDR3 runs 15 residues. Full variable domain (remainder filled in from reference TRBV19 and TRBJ2-1): GGIITQTPKFLIGQEGQKLTLKCQQNFNHDTMYWYRQDSGKGLRLIYYSITENDLQKGDLSEGYDASREKKSSFSLTVTSAQKNEMAVFLCASRPGQGFYAEQFFGPGTRLTVL.

The table lists this clone with a few counts. The gene names given are mouse names. Read coverage stops 4 residues before the CDR3 terminus; the germline J gene supplies the remainder. The chain carries TRBV31 and TRBJ2-1, with 7 nucleotides matching TRBD2. Germline V lookup: CDR1 GKSSPN, CDR2 SITVG. J gave up 0 bases and V 2 bases, and 7 bases lay outside the gene matches. The CDR3 totals 16 residues. CDR3 DNA, as far as it was read: TGTGCCTGGAGTGTTGGGGGGTCGGGTAACTATGCT. Its protein is CAWSVGGSGNYA. The complete CDR3 protein is CAWSVGGSGNYAEQFF.

Points on this clone: Mouse germline and gene names are used. The CDR3 is cut off 4 residues early in the read; its end comes from the germline J gene. This chain links TRBV19 with TRBJ1-1, with a tentative D call TRBD1 (6 bases). The V gene's germline CDR1 is FNHDT and CDR2 SITEND (reference sequence). This CDR3 comprises 13 residues. V was clipped by 4 bases and J by 2 bases, with 9 bases between them. Incomplete CDR3 DNA: TGTGCCAGCAGTGCCAGGGGCAACACA. Its protein is CASSARGNT. The CDR3 as a whole reads CASSARGNTEVFF.

Only a few counts were recorded for this clone. Gene and germline names: mouse. The CDR3 end falls 4 residues outside the read, so it is completed with the germline J gene. The chain recombines TRBV13-1 with TRBJ2-5; 8 nucleotides match TRBD1. Germline lookup yields CDR1 NSHNY and CDR2 SYGAGN. CDR3 length equals 15 residues. V was pared by 4 bases and J by 0 bases, with 4 bases of the junction left unmatched. The CDR3 reads CASSPGQGNQDTQYF. Partial CDR3 DNA: TGTGCCAGCAGTCCCGGACAGGGTAACCAAGAC.

On this clone itself: Germline and genes here are mouse. Partial CDR3 DNA: TGTGCCAGCGGTGAGACCGGACTGAAAAAC. Protein sequence: CASGETGLKN. The CDR3 in its entirety is CASGETGLKNTLYF. The chain joins TRBV13-2 to TRBJ2-4; D possibly corresponds to TRBD2 (6 bases). The read is 4 residues too short to cover the CDR3 end, so that end is filled in from the germline J gene. The CDR3 consists of 14 residues. Germline V gives CDR1 NNHNN, CDR2 SYGAGS (reference sequence).

With respect to this clone: Here the gene names and germline are mouse. With the read ending 4 residues before the CDR3 end, the germline J gene is used to fill in that end. The chain combines TRBV5 with TRBJ1-1, with a weak D call TRBD1 (5 bases). V lost 1 base and J lost 1, with 13 bases in between. The CDR3 spans 16 residues. Looked up from germline, CDR1 is LGHNA and CDR2 is YNLKQL (reference sequence). CDR3 DNA (partial): TGTGCCAGCAGCCAAGTGGCAGGGAGGGGAAACACA. Protein product: CASSQVAGRGNT. The full CDR3 sequence reads CASSQVAGRGNTEVFF.

With regard to this clone: Gene names and germline refer to mouse. The read finishes 3 residues shy of the CDR3 end, and the germline J gene is used to complete it. Other DNA sequences within the sample encode an identical CDR3. The rearrangement links TRBV19 to TRBJ1-6, with D perhaps TRBD1 (6 bases). TRBJ1-6 is assigned to the ORF class and has an uncertain function. Per the germline V gene, CDR1 is FNHDT and CDR2 is SITEND (reference sequence). This CDR3 has 14 residues. V gave up 2 bases and J gave up 6 bases, with 9 bases separating them. The part of the CDR3 DNA that was read is TGTGCCAGCAGTATCAGGGGAGGTAATTCGCCC. Translation: CASSIRGGNSP. The entire CDR3 is CASSIRGGNSPLYF.

This clone was found a few times. Mouse germline and gene names are used. The read finishes 4 residues shy of the CDR3 end, and the germline J gene is used to complete it. V usage is TRBV13-3 and J usage is TRBJ2-5, with D perhaps TRBD1 (5 bases). The CDR3 has 14 amino acids. Germline CDR1 is NNHDY and CDR2 is SYVADS. The CDR3 bases that were read are TGTGCCAGCAGTGATGACAGGAGGGGAGAC. The encoded protein is CASSDDRRGD. The entire CDR3 protein is CASSDDRRGDTQYF.

Regarding this clone: Gene names refer to mouse genes. The sequence runs out 3 residues before the end of the CDR3; the remainder is reconstructed from the germline J gene. The chain combines TRBV31 with TRBJ1-6; TRBD1 matches 7 bases. TRBJ1-6 is an ORF for which the function is uncertain. V was pared by 3 bases and J by 7 bases, with 3 bases of the junction left unmatched. CDR1 GKSSPN and CDR2 SITVG come from the germline V gene. The CDR3 extends over 13 amino acids. The covered CDR3 bases are TGTGCCTGGAGCCTGGGACAGAATTCGCCC. It codes for CAWSLGQNSP. The entire CDR3 reads CAWSLGQNSPLYF.

Only a few counts were recorded for this clone. The genes and germline here are from mouse. The read finishes 4 residues shy of the CDR3 end, and the germline J gene is used to complete it. The V and J genes are TRBV1 and TRBJ1-1; 12 nucleotides agree with TRBD1. CDR3 length: 15 residues. Per the germline V gene, CDR1 is NSQYPW and CDR2 is LRSPGD (reference sequence). CDR3 bases read: TGCACCTGCAGTGCCCCCGGGACAGGGGGCTCA. The encoded protein is CTCSAPGTGGS. The whole CDR3 reads CTCSAPGTGGSEVFF.

This clone was seen more than once but under ten times. Genes and germline come from the mouse. The CDR3 is cut off 4 residues early in the read; its end comes from the germline J gene. Other DNA sequences from this sample encode an identical CDR3 as well. This sequence joins TRBV13-2 and TRBJ2-7; TRBD1 aligns across 7 bases. Germline V lookup: CDR1 NNHNN, CDR2 SYGAGS (reference sequence). The CDR3 runs to 13 residues. This chain's CDR3 is CASGDPDRDEQYF. CDR3 DNA (partial): TGTGCCAGCGGTGATCCTGACAGGGAT.

As regards this clone: The genes are named according to mouse. The CDR3 goes on 4 residues after the read ends, and that part is filled in from the germline J gene. V and J are TRBV14 and TRBJ2-5; TRBD1 matches at 7 bases. The V segment lost 4 bases and the J segment 2 bases; nucleotides outside the gene matches: 1. This CDR3 is 13 amino acids long. The germline V gene encodes CDR1 SGHDT and CDR2 FRDEAV. Partial CDR3 DNA: TGTGCCAGCAGTCAGGGGGTCCAAGAC. This gives the protein CASSQGVQD. The CDR3 as a whole reads CASSQGVQDTQYF.